The 5 T cell receptor beta chains listed next were all sequenced from one sample in a study of blood T cells in healthy people across ages. Primers used in a second PCR of roughly 6 to 12 cycles were a sample-barcoded 5' primer and a J-beta primer mix. TCRdb reprocessed the 5' RACE reads via MiXCR and lists one record per CDR3 protein. The sample contains approximately 1,000,000 distinct CDR3 sequences, around two fifths of which appear only once. Sequencing was done on a sample of blood. These receptors originate from a man between 18 and 29 years old in good health.

This clonotype has only a few counts. The chain recombines TRBV20-1 with TRBJ2-6; D gene uncertain. Trimming left V 3 bases short and J 0 bases short, with 6 bases between. Per the germline V gene, CDR1 is DFQATT and CDR2 is SNEGSKA (reference sequence). The CDR3 runs to 14 residues. This chain's CDR3 is CSASSGSGANVLTF. The CDR3, as DNA: TGCAGTGCTAGTTCCGGCTCTGGGGCCAACGTCCTGACTTTC.

The V and J genes are TRBV5-1 and TRBJ2-1, with D perhaps TRBD1 (6 bases). V was trimmed by 5 bases and J by 8 bases, leaving 17 bases between them. There are 14 residues in the CDR3. CDR1 and CDR2 (germline): SGHRS, YFSETQ. The CDR3 region has the DNA TGCGCCAGCAGATATTATACAGGGATCGATGAGCAGTTCTTC. This codes for CASRYYTGIDEQFF.

This clonotype has a count of ten or more. The chain combines TRBV7-2 with TRBJ2-1; D unresolved. Germline V lookup: CDR1 SGHTA, CDR2 FQGNSA. The V end was cut by 2 bases, the J end by 8 bases, with 4 bases between. This CDR3 contains 11 residues. The DNA for the CDR3 is TGTGCCAGCAGCTTATCCGATGAGCAGTTCTTC. Translation: CASSLSDEQFF.

V usage is TRBV12-3 or TRBV12-4 and J usage is TRBJ2-1, with D unresolved. The CDR3 is 12 residues long. Trimming pared 6 bases from V and 2 bases from J, leaving 5 bases between. The CDR3 nucleotides read TGTGCCAGCAGGTACACCTACAATGAGCAGTTCTTC. It yields the protein CASRYTYNEQFF.

The gene calls are TRBV20-1 and TRBJ2-3, with unresolved D. Trimming removed 5 bases at V and 2 bases at J, with 11 bases between. Looked up from germline, CDR1 is DFQATT and CDR2 is SNEGSKA (reference sequence). This CDR3 spans 13 amino acids. DNA of the CDR3: TGCAGTGCTGCCCTCCGGAACACAGATACGCAGTATTTT. It codes for CSAALRNTDTQYF.